This entry concerns a single TCR beta chain. Its target is not known. PCR involved 60 Vbeta and 13 Jbeta primers. Only in-frame clones appear in the TCRdb table, and some are missing; sequencing was by immunoSEQ multiplex PCR. The sample includes roughly 36,000 clones, more than 80% of them seen just once. The sample is drawn from a study of cytomegalovirus exposure and HLA in healthy donors. The study, taken as a whole, reports: Later analysis suggested links between common viral pathogens and several top significant clusters. V- and J-gene trimming in TCR beta was tied to a missense DCLRE1C variant by an analysis performed later. CMV serostatus was the sole immune exposure data available. Per published reports, the classifier diagnosed cytomegalovirus status with high specificity and sensitivity.

The germline CDR1 and CDR2 sequences are MGHRA and YSYEKL. The CDR3 has 16 amino acids. V dropped 1 base and J dropped 0 bases, with 10 bases sitting between them. The chain has TRBV4-1 and TRBJ1-5, with D possibly TRBD1 on 5 matching bases. This receptor was identified in a male donor in good health and CMV-seronegative. The sequencing input was PBMCs. CDR3 nucleotides: TGCGCCAGCAGCCAAGGGCGGGGGAATAGCAATCAGCCCCAGCATTTT. Its protein product is CASSQGRGNSNQPQHF.